Shown below are 7 T cell receptor beta chains from a single sample sequenced in a study of T cells in localized non-small cell lung cancer. Assay used: immunoSEQ multiplex PCR; TCRdb lists only in-frame clones, some missing. The sample holds 25,000 to 35,000 clones, 92% seen once. Material: peripheral blood mononuclear cells, obtained before any cancer treatment. Receptor source: a woman aged 35 to 69 with stage III lung adenocarcinoma.

The chain has TRBV29-1 and TRBJ2-5, with 11 bases matching TRBD1. CDR1 and CDR2 from the germline V gene are SQVTM and ANQGSEA. The trim removed 7 bases at V and 4 bases at J, leaving 8 bases unmatched. The CDR3 sequence is 14 residues long. Here the CDR3 reads CSATDRGRVETQYF. Written as DNA, the CDR3 is TGCAGCGCAACGGACAGGGGGCGTGTAGAGACCCAGTACTTC.

The gene calls are TRBV2 and TRBJ1-5; 8 bases align to TRBD1. This CDR3 has 15 amino acids. The germline V gene encodes CDR1 SNHLY and CDR2 FYNNEI. The J segment lost 1 base and the V segment lost 6 bases, leaving 5 bases of the junction unmatched. CDR3 sequence (DNA): TGTGCCAGCAGGGACAGGGCGGTCAGCAATCAGCCCCAGCATTTT. Translating it yields CASRDRAVSNQPQHF. The full variable domain, in which reference TRBV2 and TRBJ1-5 provide the parts outside the CDR3, is EPEVTQTPSHQVTQMGQEVILRCVPISNHLYFYWYRQILGQKVEFLVSFYNNEISEKSEIFDDQFSVERPDGSNFTLKIRSTKLEDSAMYFCASRDRAVSNQPQHFGDGTRLSIL.

This clone was detected only once. The chain has TRBV28 and TRBJ2-3, with 13 bases that match TRBD2. Germline V CDR1 and CDR2: MDHEN, SYDVKM. The CDR3 runs to 16 residues. Unmatched junction bases numbered 5, after V lost 4 bases and J lost 4 bases. The CDR3 region is CASSSWTSGRSDTQYF. CDR3 nucleotides: TGTGCCAGCAGTTCTTGGACTAGCGGGAGATCAGATACGCAGTATTTT.

As DNA, the CDR3 is TGTGCCAGCAGGCCCGGACTAGCGGTCTCTGAGAAGCAGTACTTC. Encoded protein: CASRPGLAVSEKQYF. The chain employs TRBV7-2 and TRBJ2-7; 10 bases align to TRBD2. Germline V gives CDR1 SGHTA, CDR2 FQGNSA. J was trimmed by 8 bases and V by 6 bases; bases with no gene match: 13. The CDR3 loop spans 15 amino acids.

The chain links TRBV7-9 to TRBJ1-2; D remains ambiguous. Germline assignment: CDR1 SEHNR and CDR2 FQNEAQ (reference sequence). The CDR3 consists of 12 residues. Between the trimmed V and J ends, which lost 3 bases and 5 bases, there was a span of 7 bases. The CDR3 region is CASSFSEYGYTF. In nucleotides, the CDR3 is TGTGCCAGCAGCTTTTCGGAGTATGGCTACACCTTC.

The J gene is TRBJ1-5, the V gene TRBV6-4; D call uncertain. The V gene's germline CDR1 is MRHNA and CDR2 SNTAGT. CDR3 length: 13 amino acids. The V gene lost 3 bases and the J gene lost 3 bases, with 6 bases spanning the gap. CDR3 in amino acids: CASSEQFNQPQHF. The CDR3 bases are TGTGCCAGCAGTGAACAGTTCAATCAGCCCCAGCATTTT.

The chain has TRBV7-6 and TRBJ2-2; D ambiguous. From germline, CDR1 is SGHVS and CDR2 FNYEAQ. This CDR3 is 16 amino acids long. Trimming cost V 4 bases and J 0 bases, with 12 bases left between them. The CDR3 loop is CASSSLDTSNTGELFF. CDR3 in DNA: TGTGCCAGCAGCTCGCTTGACACTTCGAACACCGGGGAGCTGTTTTTT.